The 30 T cell receptor beta chains below all came from one sample that was sequenced in a study of T cells in tuberculosis. Sequencing was performed with immunoSEQ multiplex PCR; in TCRdb, only in-frame clones are kept and a portion is missing. The data show 25,000 to 35,000 clones, 95% seen once. The sample comprised PBMCs. The receptors derive from a donor aged 10-35 years with latent tuberculosis or without tuberculosis infection.

CDR3 amino acids: CASSLGPAYEQYF. CDR3 nucleotide sequence: TGTGCCAGCAGTTTAGGCCCAGCCTACGAGCAGTACTTC. The chain couples TRBV27 to TRBJ2-7, with D unclear. The CDR3 has 13 residues. Germline V gene lookup returns CDR1 MNHEY and CDR2 SMNVEV (reference sequence). The V gene lost 2 bases and the J gene lost 2 bases, with 7 bases spanning the gap.

The V and J genes are TRBV25-1 and TRBJ2-3, with 9 bases matching TRBD1. The trim removed 6 bases at V and 3 bases at J, leaving 4 bases unmatched. CDR3 length: 14 amino acids. Germline-derived CDR1 and CDR2 are MGHDK and SYGVNS. The chain's CDR3 is CASRRDRETDTQYF. The CDR3 DNA reads TGTGCCAGCAGGAGGGACAGGGAGACAGATACGCAGTATTTT.

The chain links TRBV11-2 to TRBJ2-7; D is unresolved. The CDR3 runs 12 residues. Trimming stripped 5 bases from V and 4 bases from J, with 9 bases between. The V gene's germline CDR1 is SGHAT and CDR2 FQNNGV. The CDR3 sequence: CASSADKYEQYF. In nucleotides, the CDR3 is TGTGCCAGCAGCGCCGACAAGTACGAGCAGTACTTC.

This chain joins TRBV7-2 and TRBJ2-7; tentatively, D is TRBD2 (6 bases). The CDR3 runs to 16 residues. Deletions cut 3 bases from V and 0 bases from J, with 15 bases between. The germline gives CDR1 SGHTA, CDR2 FQGNSA. CDR3 nucleotides: TGTGCCAGCAGCTTTAGGGACGGGGGTACCTCCTACGAGCAGTACTTC. Its protein product is CASSFRDGGTSYEQYF.

This chain uses TRBV5-3 with TRBJ1-1; TRBD1 agrees at 7 bases. TRBV5-3 is labeled an ORF, and its function is uncertain. The CDR3 is made up of 12 amino acids. V lost 4 bases and J lost 8; bases outside the gene matches: 5. In nucleotides, the CDR3 is TGTGCCAGAAGCGCTCAGGGGGAAGAAGCTTTCTTT. This encodes CARSAQGEEAFF.

The V gene is TRBV7-3, the J gene TRBJ2-3, with D maybe TRBD1 (6 bases). Germline-derived CDR1 and CDR2 are SGHTA and FQGTGA. Trimming stripped 4 bases from V and 1 base from J, with 21 bases between. The CDR3 contains 18 residues. DNA of the CDR3: TGTGCCAGCAGCTCCTTACGGGGAGAGGACAGCGGCACAGATACGCAGTATTTT. Its protein is CASSSLRGEDSGTDTQYF.

CDR3 region: CASSQGGAYEQYF. The CDR3 DNA follows: TGCGCCAGCAGCCAAGGAGGCGCCTACGAGCAGTACTTC. The genes are TRBV4-3 and TRBJ2-7, with no clear D. In germline, CDR1 is LGHNA, CDR2 YSLEER. The CDR3 has 13 amino acids. Between the trimmed V and J ends, which lost 1 base and 2 bases, there was a span of 6 bases.

The chain recombines TRBV7-9 with TRBJ2-5; D is ambiguous. CDR3 length: 15 amino acids. Germline V lookup: CDR1 SEHNR, CDR2 FQNEAQ (reference sequence). Deletions cut 5 bases from V and 4 bases from J, with 17 bases between. The CDR3 DNA reads as TGTGCCAGCAGCCCCCGACGACTGGGTCGAGAGACCCAGTACTTC. As protein: CASSPRRLGRETQYF.

V gene TRBV11-2 combines with J gene TRBJ1-1; maybe TRBD1 (5 bases). V was trimmed by 1 base and J by 5 bases, leaving 8 bases between them. The CDR3 contains 13 residues. Looked up from germline, CDR1 is SGHAT and CDR2 is FQNNGV. CDR3 DNA: TGTGCCAGCAGCTTAGTGGGGGGAACTGAAGCTTTCTTT. Translated, it gives CASSLVGGTEAFF.

The V call is TRBV7-8, the J call TRBJ1-6; perhaps TRBD1 as D (5 bases). CDR3 length: 15 residues. The V gene lost 1 base and the J gene lost 6 bases, with 10 bases spanning the gap. Germline CDR1 is SGHVS and CDR2 is FQNEAQ. The CDR3 sequence: CASSLVDKFNSPLHF. The CDR3 bases are TGTGCCAGCAGCTTAGTGGACAAATTTAATTCACCCCTCCACTTT.

The chain recombines TRBV11-2 with TRBJ2-1; D is uncertain. V was clipped by 3 bases and J by 7 bases, with 7 bases between them. The germline gives CDR1 SGHAT, CDR2 FQNNGV. The CDR3 totals 12 residues. The CDR3 sequence: CASSLIVNEQFF. CDR3 coding DNA: TGTGCCAGCAGCTTGATAGTAAATGAGCAGTTCTTC.

The chain is built from TRBV10-3 and TRBJ1-2; TRBD1 matches 8 bases. The CDR3 extends over 13 amino acids. Germline V lookup: CDR1 ENHRY, CDR2 SYGVKD. V gave up 4 bases and J gave up 5 bases; unmatched junction bases: 3. Written as DNA, the CDR3 is TGTGCCATCAGTGCAGGACAGGGTTATGGCTACACCTTC. Amino acid sequence: CAISAGQGYGYTF.

This clone was observed a single time. The rearrangement links TRBV7-2 to TRBJ1-1; a weak D match, TRBD1 (5 bases). Germline V gene data show CDR1 as SGHTA and CDR2 as FQGNSA. CDR3 length: 15 residues. V lost 2 bases to trimming and J lost 4 bases, with 14 bases between them. The CDR3 is CASSLFGGSSTEAFF. CDR3 DNA: TGTGCCAGCAGCTTATTTGGGGGGTCGAGCACTGAAGCTTTCTTT.

V and J are TRBV11-1 and TRBJ2-5; 8 positions match TRBD2. V lost 5 bases to trimming and J lost 5 bases; unmatched junction nucleotides: 13. This CDR3 is built from 16 residues. Germline V lookup: CDR1 SGHAT, CDR2 FQDESV (reference sequence). DNA of the CDR3: TGTGCCAGCAGCACGCCGCCTGGACTAGCCCAGGAGACCCAGTACTTC. Its protein is CASSTPPGLAQETQYF.

This rearrangement joins TRBV9 to TRBJ2-1; TRBD1 matches at 9 bases. V lost 3 bases to trimming and J lost 8 bases; unmatched junction nucleotides: 12. The V gene's germline CDR1 is SGDLS and CDR2 YYNGEE. CDR3 length: 16 residues. The CDR3 here is CASSADGTGRTYEQFF. For the CDR3, the DNA is TGTGCCAGCAGCGCGGACGGGACAGGGAGGACCTATGAGCAGTTCTTC.

This clone occurred once. CDR3 sequence (DNA): TGCGCCAGTGCCGGACAGTTGAACACTGAAGCTTTCTTT. It codes for CASAGQLNTEAFF. The chain has TRBV5-1 and TRBJ1-1; D might be TRBD1 (6 bases). This CDR3 has 13 residues. Germline CDR1 SGHRS, CDR2 YFSETQ. The V end was cut by 8 bases, the J end by 0 bases, with 11 bases between.

The chain carries TRBV28 and TRBJ2-7, with D possibly TRBD2 on 6 matching bases. Germline V lookup: CDR1 MDHEN, CDR2 SYDVKM. Trimming stripped 2 bases from V and 2 bases from J, with 16 bases between. The CDR3 is 16 residues long. The CDR3 bases are TGTGCCAGCAGTTTACTTACCGGGACTCTAGCCTACGAGCAGTACTTC. Protein sequence: CASSLLTGTLAYEQYF. Together with reference TRBV28 and TRBJ2-7, the CDR3 gives the full variable domain: DVKVTQSSRYLVKRTGEKVFLECVQDMDHENMFWYRQDPGLGLRLIYFSYDVKMKEKGDIPEGYSVSREKKERFSLILESASTNQTSMYLCASSLLTGTLAYEQYFGPGTRLTVT.

The chain links TRBV9 to TRBJ2-3; no reliable D call. Germline lookup yields CDR1 SGDLS and CDR2 YYNGEE. V lost 0 bases and J 2 bases, leaving 4 bases between the germline ends. The CDR3 length is 13 residues. CDR3 protein: CASSVAVTDTQYF. CDR3 nucleotide sequence: TGTGCCAGCAGCGTAGCTGTCACAGATACGCAGTATTTT.

The V gene is TRBV6-5, the J gene TRBJ1-5; 12 bases are a match to TRBD1. The CDR3 runs 14 residues. Germline V CDR1 and CDR2: MNHEY, SVGAGI. J was trimmed by 6 bases and V by 6 bases; bases with no gene match: 3. CDR3 protein: CASRGTGGGQPQHF. Here the CDR3 DNA reads TGTGCCAGCAGAGGGACAGGGGGCGGTCAGCCCCAGCATTTT.

The genes are TRBV30 and TRBJ2-7; TRBD2 might be the D (5 bases). This CDR3 contains 14 residues. Trimming stripped 2 bases from V and 4 bases from J, with 15 bases between. Germline V gene sequence: CDR1 GTSNPN, CDR2 SVGIG (reference sequence). CDR3 region: CAWSPRGSVYEQYF. The CDR3 bases are TGTGCCTGGAGTCCTCGGGGTTCGGTTTACGAGCAGTACTTC.

The CDR3 is CASSYFSPGYTF. CDR3 nucleotides: TGTGCCAGCAGTTACTTCAGTCCTGGCTACACCTTC. J is TRBJ1-2 and V is TRBV6-8; unclear D gene. In germline, CDR1 is MNHGY, CDR2 SAAAGT. Trimming pared 1 base from V and 7 bases from J, leaving 7 bases between. This CDR3 comprises 12 residues.

This chain links TRBV6-5 with TRBJ2-1, with 10 bases fitting TRBD2. This CDR3 has 16 residues. The junction had 4 bases not matched to a gene; V was cut back by 0 bases and J by 5 bases. From germline, CDR1 is MNHEY and CDR2 SVGAGI. Here the CDR3 DNA reads TGTGCCAGCAGTTACTCGAGCCTAGCGGGAGACAATGAGCAGTTCTTC. This codes for CASSYSSLAGDNEQFF.

The rearrangement links TRBV6-4 to TRBJ2-3, with a weak D call TRBD1 (5 bases). Germline V gene lookup returns CDR1 MRHNA and CDR2 SNTAGT. V was cut by 2 bases and J by 0 bases, with 6 bases left in between. The length of the CDR3 is 14 residues. CDR3 protein: CASSDRGSTDTQYF. CDR3 sequence (DNA): TGTGCCAGCAGTGACAGGGGAAGCACAGATACGCAGTATTTT.

The rearrangement links TRBV2 to TRBJ2-5; possibly TRBD1 for D (5 bases). The DNA end favors TRBJ2-7, so the J call may be wrong. CDR1 and CDR2 from the germline V gene are SNHLY and FYNNEI. CDR3 length: 13 residues. The CDR3 region is CASSATATYEQYF. The CDR3 nucleotides read TGTGCCAGCAGTGCGACAGCAACCTACGAGCAGTACTTC.

The table lists this clone with a count of one. V usage is TRBV7-6 and J usage is TRBJ1-2, with D perhaps TRBD1 (5 bases). V was pared by 4 bases and J by 5 bases, with 11 bases between. CDR1 and CDR2 from the germline V gene are SGHVS and FNYEAQ. This CDR3 is built from 13 residues. DNA for the CDR3: TGTGCCAGCAGCTCAGACAGTACATATGGCTACACCTTC. This translates into CASSSDSTYGYTF.

The chain couples TRBV5-1 to TRBJ2-7; D is unresolved. This CDR3 region has 12 residues. V dropped 0 bases and J dropped 3 bases, with 4 bases sitting between them. Germline lookup yields CDR1 SGHRS and CDR2 YFSETQ. The CDR3, as DNA: TGCGCCAGCAGCTTGGACAACTACGAGCAGTACTTC. Protein product: CASSLDNYEQYF.

The genes are TRBV6-5 and TRBJ2-1; TRBD2 agrees at 8 bases. Per germline, CDR1 MNHEY and CDR2 SVGAGI. The CDR3 covers 15 residues. J was trimmed by 0 bases and V by 6 bases; bases with no gene match: 4. As DNA, the CDR3 is TGTGCCAGCAGAGAGGGACTAGGCTCCTACAATGAGCAGTTCTTC. This translates into CASREGLGSYNEQFF.

This clone was observed a handful of times. V is TRBV2 and J is TRBJ2-2; D gene ambiguous. Germline V lookup: CDR1 SNHLY, CDR2 FYNNEI. Trimming took 6 bases from V and 4 from J, leaving 18 bases between them. CDR3 length equals 16 residues. CDR3: CASRDKPRTGTGELFF. Here the CDR3 DNA reads TGTGCCAGCAGAGATAAGCCCCGAACGGGCACCGGGGAGCTGTTTTTT.

V and J are TRBV27 and TRBJ1-2; 7 nucleotides agree with TRBD1. The CDR3 has 13 amino acids. V lost 5 bases to trimming and J lost 6 bases; unmatched junction nucleotides: 6. CDR1 is MNHEY, CDR2 SMNVEV, per germline (reference sequence). DNA for the CDR3: TGTGCCAGCAGTACGGGACAGCAGGATGGCTACACCTTC. Translating it yields CASSTGQQDGYTF.

V and J are TRBV7-2 and TRBJ2-3, with D uncertain. CDR1 and CDR2 from the germline V gene are SGHTA and FQGNSA. This CDR3 region has 14 residues. V dropped 2 bases and J dropped 0 bases, with 6 bases sitting between them. The CDR3 is CASSLTTSTDTQYF. Here the CDR3 DNA reads TGTGCCAGCAGCTTAACTACTAGCACAGATACGCAGTATTTT.